A single sample is the source of the 4 T cell receptor beta chains below, sequenced in a study of shared clonotypes between healthy human individuals. Sequencing used immunoSEQ multiplex PCR; TCRdb keeps in-frame clones, though not all of them. The sample records just over 2,000,000 clones, 85% to 95% being singletons. Sequencing was performed on naive CD4+ T cells sorted from blood. Subset indicated: CD45RA+ positively selected. Receptors originate from a man younger than 35 in good health.

The rearrangement links TRBV6-4 to TRBJ2-7; 11 bases are a match to TRBD2. Germline V gives CDR1 MRHNA, CDR2 SNTAGT. CDR3 length equals 16 residues. V lost 6 bases and J lost 0; bases outside the gene matches: 7. The CDR3 spells CASSGLAGPLSYEQYF. The DNA for the CDR3 is TGTGCCAGCAGCGGACTAGCGGGTCCCCTCTCCTACGAGCAGTACTTC.

This chain links TRBV9 with TRBJ1-5; 11 bases are a match to TRBD1. J lost 7 bases, V lost 3 bases, and 6 bases had no gene match. Germline V lookup: CDR1 SGDLS, CDR2 YYNGEE. The CDR3 covers 15 residues. In DNA form, the CDR3 reads TGTGCCAGCAGCGCCGAGGGACAGGGGGGACAGCCCCAGCATTTT. This codes for CASSAEGQGGQPQHF.

J is TRBJ1-1 and V is TRBV5-1; tentative D call: TRBD1 (5 bases). Trimming took 0 bases from V and 4 from J, leaving 16 bases between them. Germline assignment: CDR1 SGHRS and CDR2 YFSETQ. This CDR3 spans 16 amino acids. The CDR3 bases are TGCGCCAGCAGCTTGGGCGGGGTAGGGGTGGCCACTGAAGCTTTCTTT. It yields the protein CASSLGGVGVATEAFF. The whole variable domain, filled in from reference TRBV5-1 and TRBJ1-1, reads KAGVTQTPRYLIKTRGQQVTLSCSPISGHRSVSWYQQTPGQGLQFLFEYFSETQRNKGNFPGRFSGRQFSNSRSEMNVSTLELGDSALYLCASSLGGVGVATEAFFGQGTRLTVV.

The rearrangement uses TRBV4-3 and TRBJ2-1; 9 bases map to TRBD2. Germline values: CDR1 LGHNA, CDR2 YSLEER. V lost 0 bases, J lost 4 bases, and 7 bases stayed unmatched. CDR3 size: 17 residues. Written as DNA, the CDR3 is TGCGCCAGCAGCCAAGATTCGCAGCGGGAGGCATACAATGAGCAGTTCTTC. Translation: CASSQDSQREAYNEQFF.